This T cell receptor beta chain emerged from a study of blood T cell repertoires in COVID-19. On the study more broadly: Samples came from the United States, Italy and Spain, spanning acute and convalescent COVID-19. From T cells, B-cell-depleted T cells, or PBMCs came the material, which was cDNA or gDNA.

The table came from immunoSEQ multiplex PCR; TCRdb's copy has only in-frame clones and leaves some out. The profile shows about 250,000 clones, about 88% of them singletons. The CDR3 consists of 13 residues. In germline, CDR1 is MNHNY, CDR2 SVGAGI (reference sequence). The V end lost 6 bases, the J end lost 7 bases, and 15 bases lay between the germline ends. The J gene is TRBJ1-2, the V gene TRBV6-6, with TRBD1 as a possible D gene (6 bases). This clonotype originated in a woman between 45 and 60 years old who had recovered from COVID-19. Material: PBMCs or T cells enriched from blood (not recorded which). The CDR3 DNA reads as TGTGCCAGCAGCAAATACAGGGAAAGTGGCTACACCTTC. This encodes CASSKYRESGYTF.